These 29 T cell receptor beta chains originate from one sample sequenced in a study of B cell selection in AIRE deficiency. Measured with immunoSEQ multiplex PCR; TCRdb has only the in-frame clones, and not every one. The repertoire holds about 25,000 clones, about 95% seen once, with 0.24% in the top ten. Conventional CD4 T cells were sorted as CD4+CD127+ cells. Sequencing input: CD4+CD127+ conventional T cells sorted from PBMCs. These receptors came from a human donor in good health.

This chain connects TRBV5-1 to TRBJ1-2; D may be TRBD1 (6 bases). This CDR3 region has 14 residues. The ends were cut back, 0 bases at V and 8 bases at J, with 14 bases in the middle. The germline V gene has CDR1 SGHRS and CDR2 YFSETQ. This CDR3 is CASSLAQGTYGYTF. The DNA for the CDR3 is TGCGCCAGCAGCTTGGCCCAGGGGACATACGGCTACACCTTC.

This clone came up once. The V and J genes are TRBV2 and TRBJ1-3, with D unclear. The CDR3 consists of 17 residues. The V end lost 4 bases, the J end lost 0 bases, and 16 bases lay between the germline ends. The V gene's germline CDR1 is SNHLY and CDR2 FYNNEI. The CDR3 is CASSGPRTASSGNTIYF. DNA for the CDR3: TGTGCCAGCAGTGGCCCCCGGACGGCGAGCTCTGGAAACACCATATATTTT.

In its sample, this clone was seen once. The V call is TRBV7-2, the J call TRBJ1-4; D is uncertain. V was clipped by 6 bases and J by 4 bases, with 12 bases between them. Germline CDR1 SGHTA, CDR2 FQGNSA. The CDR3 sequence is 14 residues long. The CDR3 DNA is TGTGCCAGCAGTTCGGGCAGTTTTAATGAAAAACTGTTTTTT. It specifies CASSSGSFNEKLFF.

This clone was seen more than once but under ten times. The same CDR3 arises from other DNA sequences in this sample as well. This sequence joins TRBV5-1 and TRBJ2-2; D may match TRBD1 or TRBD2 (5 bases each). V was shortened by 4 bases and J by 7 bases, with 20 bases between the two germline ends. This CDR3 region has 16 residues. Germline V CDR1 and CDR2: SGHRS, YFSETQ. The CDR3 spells CASSPGGAFEGGELFF. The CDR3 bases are TGCGCCAGCAGCCCGGGTGGGGCCTTCGAGGGCGGGGAGCTGTTTTTT.

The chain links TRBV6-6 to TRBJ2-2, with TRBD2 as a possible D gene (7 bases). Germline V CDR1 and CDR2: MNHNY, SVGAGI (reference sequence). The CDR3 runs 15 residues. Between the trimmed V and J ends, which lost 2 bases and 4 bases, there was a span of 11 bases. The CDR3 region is CASSYVGGGTGELFF. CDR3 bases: TGTGCCAGCAGTTACGTAGGGGGGGGCACCGGGGAGCTGTTTTTT.

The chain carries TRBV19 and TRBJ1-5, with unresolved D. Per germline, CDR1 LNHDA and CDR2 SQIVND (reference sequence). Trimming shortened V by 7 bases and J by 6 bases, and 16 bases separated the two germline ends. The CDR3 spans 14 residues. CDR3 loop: CASKSLRVGQPQHF. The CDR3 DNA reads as TGTGCCAGTAAGTCCCTGAGGGTCGGTCAGCCCCAGCATTTT.

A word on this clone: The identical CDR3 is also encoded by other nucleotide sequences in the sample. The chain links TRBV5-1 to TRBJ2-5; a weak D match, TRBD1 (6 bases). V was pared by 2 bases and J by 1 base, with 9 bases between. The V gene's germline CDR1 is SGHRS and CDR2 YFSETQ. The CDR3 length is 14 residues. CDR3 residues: CASSFRTVQETQYF. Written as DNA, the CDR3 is TGCGCCAGCAGCTTTAGGACAGTCCAAGAGACCCAGTACTTC.

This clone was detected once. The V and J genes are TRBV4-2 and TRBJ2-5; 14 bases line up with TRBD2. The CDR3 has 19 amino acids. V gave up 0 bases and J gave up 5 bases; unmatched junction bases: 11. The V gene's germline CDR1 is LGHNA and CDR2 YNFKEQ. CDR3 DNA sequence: TGTGCCAGCAGCCAAGAAAGGACTAGCGGGGGGCCCGGGGTTGAGACCCAGTACTTC. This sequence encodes CASSQERTSGGPGVETQYF.

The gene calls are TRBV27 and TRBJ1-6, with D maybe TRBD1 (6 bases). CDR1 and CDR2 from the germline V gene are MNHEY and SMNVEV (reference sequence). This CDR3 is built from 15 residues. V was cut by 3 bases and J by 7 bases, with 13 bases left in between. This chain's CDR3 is CASSFGQGINSPLHF. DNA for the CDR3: TGTGCCAGCAGTTTCGGCCAGGGGATCAATTCACCCCTCCACTTT.

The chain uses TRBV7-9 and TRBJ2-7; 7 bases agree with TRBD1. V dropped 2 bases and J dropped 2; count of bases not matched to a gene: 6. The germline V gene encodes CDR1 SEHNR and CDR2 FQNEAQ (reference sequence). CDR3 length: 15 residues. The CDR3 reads CASSLRADRPYEQYF. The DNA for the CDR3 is TGTGCCAGCAGCTTAAGGGCGGACAGGCCCTACGAGCAGTACTTC.

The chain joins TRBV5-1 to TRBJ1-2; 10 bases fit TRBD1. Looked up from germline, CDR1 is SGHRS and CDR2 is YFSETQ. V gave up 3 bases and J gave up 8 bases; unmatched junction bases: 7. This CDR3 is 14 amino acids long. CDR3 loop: CASSSTGGDGGYTF. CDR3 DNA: TGCGCCAGCAGCTCGACAGGGGGCGACGGGGGCTACACCTTC.

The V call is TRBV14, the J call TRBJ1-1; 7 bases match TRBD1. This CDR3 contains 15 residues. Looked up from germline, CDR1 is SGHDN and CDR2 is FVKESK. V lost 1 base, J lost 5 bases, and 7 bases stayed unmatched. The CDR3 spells CASSQGDRLLTEAFF. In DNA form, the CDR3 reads TGTGCCAGCAGCCAAGGGGACAGACTTTTGACTGAAGCTTTCTTT.

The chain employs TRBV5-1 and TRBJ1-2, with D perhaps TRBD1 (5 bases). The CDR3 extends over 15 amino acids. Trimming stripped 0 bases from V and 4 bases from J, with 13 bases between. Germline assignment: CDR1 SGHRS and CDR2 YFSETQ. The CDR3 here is CASSLVQWDPYGYTF. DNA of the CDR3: TGCGCCAGCAGCTTGGTTCAATGGGACCCCTATGGCTACACCTTC. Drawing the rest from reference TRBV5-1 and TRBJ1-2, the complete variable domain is KAGVTQTPRYLIKTRGQQVTLSCSPISGHRSVSWYQQTPGQGLQFLFEYFSETQRNKGNFPGRFSGRQFSNSRSEMNVSTLELGDSALYLCASSLVQWDPYGYTFGSGTRLTVV.

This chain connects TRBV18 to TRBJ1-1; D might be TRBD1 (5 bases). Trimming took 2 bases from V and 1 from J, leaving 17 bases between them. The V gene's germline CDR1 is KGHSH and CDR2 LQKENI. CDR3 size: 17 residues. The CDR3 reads CASSPYLPGQGNTEAFF. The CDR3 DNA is TGTGCCAGCTCACCATATCTCCCAGGCCAGGGGAACACTGAAGCTTTCTTT.

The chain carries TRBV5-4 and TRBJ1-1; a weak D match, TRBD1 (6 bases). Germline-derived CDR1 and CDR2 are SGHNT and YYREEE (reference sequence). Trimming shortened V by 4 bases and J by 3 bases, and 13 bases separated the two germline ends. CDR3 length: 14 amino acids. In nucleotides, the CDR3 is TGTGCCAGCAGCGAGGACGAGGGGGACACTGAAGCTTTCTTT. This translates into CASSEDEGDTEAFF.

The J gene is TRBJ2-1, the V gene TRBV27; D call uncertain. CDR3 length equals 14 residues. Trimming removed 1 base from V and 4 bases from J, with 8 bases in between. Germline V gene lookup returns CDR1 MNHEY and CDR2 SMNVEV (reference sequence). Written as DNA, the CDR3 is TGTGCCAGCAGTTTATACGGGCTATACAATGAGCAGTTCTTC. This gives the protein CASSLYGLYNEQFF.

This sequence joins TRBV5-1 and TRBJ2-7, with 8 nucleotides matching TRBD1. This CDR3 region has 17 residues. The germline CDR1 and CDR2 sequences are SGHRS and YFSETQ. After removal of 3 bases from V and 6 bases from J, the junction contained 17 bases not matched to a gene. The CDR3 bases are TGCGCCAGCAGCTATCGACAGGGACAGGACGCAGGACTCGAGCAGTACTTC. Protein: CASSYRQGQDAGLEQYF.

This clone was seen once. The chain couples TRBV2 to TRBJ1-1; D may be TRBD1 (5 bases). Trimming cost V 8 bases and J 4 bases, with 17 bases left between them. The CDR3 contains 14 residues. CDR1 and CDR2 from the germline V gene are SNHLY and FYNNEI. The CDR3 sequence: CASAREALGTEAFF. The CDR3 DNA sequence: TGTGCCAGCGCCAGGGAGGCTTTGGGCACTGAAGCTTTCTTT.

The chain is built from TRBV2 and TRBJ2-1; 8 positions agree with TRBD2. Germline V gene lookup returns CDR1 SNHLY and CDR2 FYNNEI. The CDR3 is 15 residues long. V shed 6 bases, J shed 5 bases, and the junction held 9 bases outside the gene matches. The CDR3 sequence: CASRTDSGNHNEQFF. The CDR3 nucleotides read TGTGCCAGCAGGACCGATAGCGGGAATCACAATGAGCAGTTCTTC.

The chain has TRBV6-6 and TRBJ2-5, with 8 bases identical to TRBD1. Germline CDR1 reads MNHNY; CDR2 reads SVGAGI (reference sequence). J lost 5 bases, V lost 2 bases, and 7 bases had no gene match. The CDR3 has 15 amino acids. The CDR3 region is CASSYGQGWQETQYF. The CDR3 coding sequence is TGTGCCAGCAGTTACGGACAGGGATGGCAGGAGACCCAGTACTTC.

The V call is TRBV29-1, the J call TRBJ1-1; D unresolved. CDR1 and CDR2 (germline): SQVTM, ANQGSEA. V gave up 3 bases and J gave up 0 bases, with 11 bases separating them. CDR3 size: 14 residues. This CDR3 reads CSVDPRPMNTEAFF. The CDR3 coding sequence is TGCAGCGTTGATCCTCGGCCCATGAACACTGAAGCTTTCTTT.

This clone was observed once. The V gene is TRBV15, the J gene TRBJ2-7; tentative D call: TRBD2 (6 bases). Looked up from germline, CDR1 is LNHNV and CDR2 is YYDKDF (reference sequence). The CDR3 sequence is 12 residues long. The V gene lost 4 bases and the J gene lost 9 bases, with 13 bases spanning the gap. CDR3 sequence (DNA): TGTGCCACCAGCATGCCGCTGCGGGGGCAGTACTTC. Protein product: CATSMPLRGQYF.

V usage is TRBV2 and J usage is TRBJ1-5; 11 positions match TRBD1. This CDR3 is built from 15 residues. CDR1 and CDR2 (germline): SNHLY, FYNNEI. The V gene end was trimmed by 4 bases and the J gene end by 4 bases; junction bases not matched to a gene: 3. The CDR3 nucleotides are TGTGCCAGCAGTGGAGGACAGGGGGCAAATCAGCCCCAGCATTTT. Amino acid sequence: CASSGGQGANQPQHF.

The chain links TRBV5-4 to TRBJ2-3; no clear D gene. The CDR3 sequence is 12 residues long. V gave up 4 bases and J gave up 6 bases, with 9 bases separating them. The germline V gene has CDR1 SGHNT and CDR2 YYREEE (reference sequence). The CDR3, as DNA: TGTGCCAGCAGCCTCAGTGAGGATACGCAGTATTTT. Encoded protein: CASSLSEDTQYF.

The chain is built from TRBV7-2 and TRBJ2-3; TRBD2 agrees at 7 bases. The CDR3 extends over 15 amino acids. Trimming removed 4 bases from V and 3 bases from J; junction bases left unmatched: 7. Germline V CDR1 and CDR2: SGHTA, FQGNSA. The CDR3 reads CASSSSGVGTDTQYF. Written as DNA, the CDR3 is TGTGCCAGCAGCTCGAGCGGGGTTGGGACAGATACGCAGTATTTT.

The CDR3 sequence is CASSPQAQGNPGELFF. CDR3 nucleotides: TGTGCCAGCTCACCACAGGCGCAGGGAAATCCCGGGGAGCTGTTTTTT. The chain is built from TRBV18 and TRBJ2-2, with TRBD1 as a possible D gene (5 bases). V was trimmed by 1 base and J by 6 bases, leaving 15 bases between them. This CDR3 comprises 16 residues. The V gene's germline CDR1 is KGHSH and CDR2 LQKENI.

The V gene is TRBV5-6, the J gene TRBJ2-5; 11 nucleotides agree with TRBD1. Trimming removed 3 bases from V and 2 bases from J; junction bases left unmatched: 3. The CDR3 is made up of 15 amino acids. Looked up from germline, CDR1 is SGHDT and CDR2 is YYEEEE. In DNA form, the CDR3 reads TGTGCCAGCAGCTGGACAGGGGGCGGACAAGAGACCCAGTACTTC. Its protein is CASSWTGGGQETQYF.

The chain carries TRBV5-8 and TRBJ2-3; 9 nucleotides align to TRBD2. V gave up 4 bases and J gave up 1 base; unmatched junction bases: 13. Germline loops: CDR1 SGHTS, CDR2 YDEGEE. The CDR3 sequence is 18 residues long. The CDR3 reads CASSLSGGSYSGTDTQYF. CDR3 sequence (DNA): TGTGCCAGCAGCCTGAGCGGGGGGAGCTACTCGGGCACAGATACGCAGTATTTT.

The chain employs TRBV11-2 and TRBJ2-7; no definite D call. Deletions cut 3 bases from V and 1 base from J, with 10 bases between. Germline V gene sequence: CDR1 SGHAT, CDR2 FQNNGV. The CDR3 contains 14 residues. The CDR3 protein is CASSFWRQSYEQYF. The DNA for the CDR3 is TGTGCCAGCAGCTTTTGGCGGCAGTCCTACGAGCAGTACTTC.